These T cell receptor beta chains were read from a single sample in a study of cytomegalovirus exposure and HLA in healthy donors. Data came from immunoSEQ multiplex PCR; TCRdb stores just in-frame clones and leaves some out. The sample consists of about 270,000 clones, about nine tenths of them appearing once. Sequencing was carried out using PBMCs. These receptors all stem from a man in his forties in good health and CMV-seropositive. CDR3s include the opening cysteine and the closing phenylalanine or tryptophan. The D gene is left open where the match is weak. Clone size is not always given. Where it is, it says once, few, many or a class for expanded clones.

D gene: TRBD2
J gene: TRBJ2-1
clone size: -
V gene: TRBV28
CDR3 DNA: TGTGCCAGCACTGCCGGGACTAGCGGTAGAAATGAGCAGTTCTTC
CDR3 protein: CASTAGTSGRNEQFF

D gene: -
J gene: TRBJ2-7
clone size: once
V gene: TRBV7-8
CDR3 DNA: TGTGCCAGCAGCTTAGTTGACAGCGAGCAGTACTTC
CDR3 protein: CASSLVDSEQYF

D gene: -
J gene: TRBJ2-1
clone size: -
V gene: TRBV30
CDR3 DNA: TGTGCCTGGAGTGTAGGACAGCGGAATGAGCAGTTCTTC
CDR3 protein: CAWSVGQRNEQFF

D gene: -
J gene: TRBJ1-5
clone size: once
V gene: TRBV28
CDR3 DNA: TGTGCCAGCAGACAGATTAATCAGCCCCAGCATTTT
CDR3 protein: CASRQINQPQHF

D gene: TRBD2
J gene: TRBJ2-5
clone size: -
V gene: TRBV4-1
CDR3 DNA: TGCGCCAGCAGCCAAGAGGAGGGGGGTGCTAGCGGGAGGGCCCAGTACTTC
CDR3 protein: CASSQEEGGASGRAQYF

D gene: -
J gene: TRBJ1-1
clone size: few
V gene: TRBV7-3
CDR3 DNA: TGTGCCAGCAGCCCCACAGCGAACACTGAAGCTTTCTTT
CDR3 protein: CASSPTANTEAFF

D gene: -
J gene: TRBJ1-5
clone size: -
V gene: TRBV29-1
CDR3 DNA: TGCAGCGTTGGCCCGGGAGAAGCAGGGCCCCAGCATTTT
CDR3 protein: CSVGPGEAGPQHF

D gene: -
J gene: TRBJ2-7
clone size: few
V gene: TRBV4-2
CDR3 DNA: TGTGCCAGCAGCCAAGCAGCGTCAAGGGAGCAGTACTTC
CDR3 protein: CASSQAASREQYF

D gene: -
J gene: TRBJ2-3
clone size: -
V gene: TRBV12-2
CDR3 DNA: TGTGCAAGTCGCTTAGCCGGGACAGGGTTTGAAGATACGCAGTATTTT
CDR3 protein: CASRLAGTGFEDTQYF

D gene: TRBD1
J gene: TRBJ2-7
clone size: -
V gene: TRBV4-1
CDR3 DNA: TGCGCCAGCAGCCATCCTGCAGGGGGCTCCTACGAGCAGTACTTC
CDR3 protein: CASSHPAGGSYEQYF

D gene: TRBD2
J gene: TRBJ2-5
clone size: -
V gene: TRBV9
CDR3 DNA: TGTGCCAGCAGCGTAGAGGGTAGCGGGAGGATGGAGACCCAGTACTTC
CDR3 protein: CASSVEGSGRMETQYF

D gene: TRBD1
J gene: TRBJ1-3
clone size: -
V gene: TRBV6-5
CDR3 DNA: TGTGCCAGCATCGCCGGGACAGGGGGAAACACCATATATTTT
CDR3 protein: CASIAGTGGNTIYF

D gene: -
J gene: TRBJ2-7
clone size: once
V gene: TRBV19
CDR3 DNA: TGTGCCAGTAGTTGGGAGTCCGCCTACGAGCAGTACTTC
CDR3 protein: CASSWESAYEQYF

D gene: TRBD2
J gene: TRBJ2-1
clone size: -
V gene: TRBV28
CDR3 DNA: TGTGCCAGCAGTTGGACTAGCGGGGCCTACAATGAGCAGTTCTTC
CDR3 protein: CASSWTSGAYNEQFF

D gene: -
J gene: TRBJ2-2
clone size: once
V gene: TRBV5-1
CDR3 DNA: TGCGCCAGCAGCCAAGGACAGAATACCGGGGAGCTGTTTTTT
CDR3 protein: CASSQGQNTGELFF

D gene: -
J gene: TRBJ2-7
clone size: -
V gene: TRBV29-1
CDR3 DNA: TGCAGCGTTGGGGACGGGAGCTCCTACGAGCAGTACTTC
CDR3 protein: CSVGDGSSYEQYF

D gene: -
J gene: TRBJ1-5
clone size: few
V gene: TRBV6-1
CDR3 DNA: TGTGCCAGCAGTGAAGCGCGAGGAGGGAAACAGCCCCAGCATTTT
CDR3 protein: CASSEARGGKQPQHF

D gene: TRBD1
J gene: TRBJ2-7
clone size: -
V gene: TRBV10-3
CDR3 DNA: TGTGCCATCAGTGACGGACAGGGCTACGAGCAGTACTTC
CDR3 protein: CAISDGQGYEQYF

D gene: TRBD1
J gene: TRBJ1-2
clone size: -
V gene: TRBV19
CDR3 DNA: TGTGCCAGTAGTAGGACAGGGACGGGCTACACCTTC
CDR3 protein: CASSRTGTGYTF

D gene: -
J gene: TRBJ1-5
clone size: -
V gene: TRBV6-1
CDR3 DNA: TGTGCCAGCAGTGAAGCGGGGGCTTGGGCCCAGCATTTT
CDR3 protein: CASSEAGAWAQHF

D gene: -
J gene: TRBJ2-7
clone size: -
V gene: TRBV27
CDR3 DNA: TGTGCCAGCAGTCTAGGTCACGAGCAGTACTTC
CDR3 protein: CASSLGHEQYF

D gene: -
J gene: TRBJ2-1
clone size: -
V gene: TRBV4-1
CDR3 DNA: TGCGCCAGCAGCCAAGTGAGGGATTCCTACAATGAGCAGTTCTTC
CDR3 protein: CASSQVRDSYNEQFF

D gene: -
J gene: TRBJ1-1
clone size: -
V gene: TRBV27
CDR3 DNA: TGTGCCAGCAGTTACGGGGGGGAAACTGAAGCTTTCTTT
CDR3 protein: CASSYGGETEAFF

D gene: TRBD1
J gene: TRBJ2-2
clone size: -
V gene: TRBV6-5
CDR3 DNA: TGTGCCAGCAGTCGAGGGACAGGGCATACCGGGGAGCTGTTTTTT
CDR3 protein: CASSRGTGHTGELFF

D gene: -
J gene: TRBJ2-3
clone size: once
V gene: TRBV12-5
CDR3 DNA: TGTGCTAGTGGTCCCACGGTACGCACAGATACGCAGTATTTT
CDR3 protein: CASGPTVRTDTQYF

D gene: TRBD2
J gene: TRBJ2-5
clone size: -
V gene: TRBV27
CDR3 DNA: TGTGCCACCTCCCTGAGCGGGAGAGTTTGGGTGGGAGAGACCCAGTACTTC
CDR3 protein: CATSLSGRVWVGETQYF

D gene: TRBD2
J gene: TRBJ2-7
clone size: once
V gene: TRBV27
CDR3 DNA: TGTGCCAGCAGTTTCATAGCGGGAGGGCGGTCGTACGAGCAGTACTTC
CDR3 protein: CASSFIAGGRSYEQYF